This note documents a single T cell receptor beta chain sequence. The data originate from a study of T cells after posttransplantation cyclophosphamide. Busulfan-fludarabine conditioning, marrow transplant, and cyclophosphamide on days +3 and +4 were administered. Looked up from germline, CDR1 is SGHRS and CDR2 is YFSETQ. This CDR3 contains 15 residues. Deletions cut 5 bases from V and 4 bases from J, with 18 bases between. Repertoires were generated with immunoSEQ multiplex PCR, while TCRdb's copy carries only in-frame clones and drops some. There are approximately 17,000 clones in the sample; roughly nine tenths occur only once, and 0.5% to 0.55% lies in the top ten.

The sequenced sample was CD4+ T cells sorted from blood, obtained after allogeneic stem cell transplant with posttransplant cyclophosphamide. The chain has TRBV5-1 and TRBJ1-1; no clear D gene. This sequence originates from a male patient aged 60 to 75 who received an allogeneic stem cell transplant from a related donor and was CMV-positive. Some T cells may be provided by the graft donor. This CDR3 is CASSSIVGGSTEAFF. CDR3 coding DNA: TGCGCCAGCAGTTCAATCGTCGGAGGGTCCACTGAAGCTTTCTTT.